Listed here are 22 T cell receptor beta chains from one sample, sequenced in a study of radiation and T cells in renal cell carcinoma. Indicated time point: blood 4 weeks post-SBRT, at nephrectomy. Treatment in this sample: 15 Gy SBRT to primary tumor, nephrectomy 4 weeks later. The table came from immunoSEQ multiplex PCR; TCRdb's copy has only in-frame clones and leaves some out. This sample carries 150,000 to 200,000 clones, about 88% of them seen once, and the ten largest clones take 10% to 12%. Source: blood, taken from a patient whose treatment included radiotherapy and nephrectomy. The origin of the receptors is a woman in her forties or fifties with renal cell carcinoma.

The V and J genes are TRBV2 and TRBJ1-2; tentatively, D is TRBD1 (6 bases). Germline V gene data show CDR1 as SNHLY and CDR2 as FYNNEI. V was clipped by 2 bases and J by 4 bases, with 11 bases between them. CDR3 length: 14 amino acids. Written as DNA, the CDR3 is TGTGCCAGCAGTGAATCTGAAGGGGGCTATGGCTACACCTTC. Protein: CASSESEGGYGYTF.

This sequence joins TRBV5-4 and TRBJ2-1; TRBD2 aligns across 9 bases. From germline, CDR1 is SGHNT and CDR2 YYREEE (reference sequence). V lost 0 bases, J lost 11 bases, and 3 bases stayed unmatched. This CDR3 has 13 residues. The CDR3 DNA is TGTGCCAGCAGCTTGGTGGGGACTAGCCAGCAGTTCTTC. It encodes CASSLVGTSQQFF.

The chain joins TRBV5-4 to TRBJ2-7; D not resolved. V was clipped by 6 bases and J by 0 bases, with 10 bases between them. Germline CDR1 reads SGHNT; CDR2 reads YYREEE (reference sequence). The CDR3 is 13 residues long. CDR3 loop: CASTRQGSYEQYF. The CDR3 DNA is TGTGCCAGCACCCGTCAAGGCTCCTACGAGCAGTACTTC. The full variable domain, its missing parts supplied by reference TRBV5-4 and TRBJ2-7, is ETGVTQSPTHLIKTRGQQVTLRCSSQSGHNTVSWYQQALGQGPQFIFQYYREEENGRGNFPPRFSGLQFPNYSSELNVNALELDDSALYLCASTRQGSYEQYFGPGTRLTVT.

This chain joins TRBV7-6 and TRBJ1-4; D gene unclear. Deletions cut 3 bases from V and 1 base from J, with 6 bases between. CDR3 length equals 14 residues. The V gene's germline CDR1 is SGHVS and CDR2 FNYEAQ. The CDR3 protein is CASSLTLTNEKLFF. Here the CDR3 DNA reads TGTGCCAGCAGCTTGACACTAACTAATGAAAAACTGTTTTTT.

V usage is TRBV19 and J usage is TRBJ2-3; TRBD1 is a possible D gene (5 bases). The length of the CDR3 is 15 residues. In germline, CDR1 is LNHDA, CDR2 SQIVND (reference sequence). Trimming took off 6 bases at V and 2 bases at J, with 15 bases between the two ends. The CDR3 spells CASSSWGGITDTQYF. The CDR3 coding sequence is TGTGCCAGTAGCTCCTGGGGCGGAATCACAGATACGCAGTATTTT.

The chain recombines TRBV9 with TRBJ2-5, with 8 bases identical to TRBD1. The germline V gene has CDR1 SGDLS and CDR2 YYNGEE. The CDR3 has 15 amino acids. The ends lost 1 base at V and 3 bases at J; junction bases unmatched: 5. CDR3 nucleotides: TGTGCCAGCAGCGTAAGCCAGGGGGCTAAAGAGACCCAGTACTTC. Translated: CASSVSQGAKETQYF.

The chain employs TRBV29-1 and TRBJ1-1; 7 bases fit TRBD1. The CDR3 length is 12 residues. V shed 5 bases, J shed 6 bases, and the junction held 6 bases outside the gene matches. CDR1 and CDR2 from the germline V gene are SQVTM and ANQGSEA. The CDR3 DNA is TGCAGCGTTACCGACAGGGTCGCTGAAGCTTTCTTT. Translating it yields CSVTDRVAEAFF.

In its sample, this clone was seen once. The V call is TRBV29-1, the J call TRBJ2-1, with D possibly being TRBD1 or TRBD2 (5 bases each). V was cut by 7 bases and J by 6 bases, with 10 bases left in between. CDR3 length: 11 amino acids. CDR1 and CDR2 (germline): SQVTM, ANQGSEA. Here the CDR3 DNA reads TGCAGCGCGCCCGGGGCCAATGAGCAGTTCTTC. Amino acids: CSAPGANEQFF.

V usage is TRBV5-6 and J usage is TRBJ2-1, with 11 bases fitting TRBD2. J gave up 15 bases and V 0 bases, and 14 bases lay outside the gene matches. CDR3 size: 16 residues. Germline CDR1 SGHDT, CDR2 YYEEEE. The CDR3 DNA sequence: TGTGCCAGCAGCTTGGAGCTTACTAGCGGGGGTTATAAGAGGTTCTTC. Its protein product is CASSLELTSGGYKRFF.

The chain joins TRBV1 to TRBJ1-2. TRBV1 is an annotated pseudogene. The CDR3 covers 18 residues. The CDR3 loop is CTSPKSSGPGVGDYGYTF. The CDR3 DNA reads TGCACCAGCCCCAAGTCGTCGGGACCGGGGGTGGGTGACTATGGCTACACCTTC.

This clone was found once. The rearrangement uses TRBV6-6 and TRBJ1-2; a possible D gene is TRBD1 (6 bases). CDR1 and CDR2 from the germline V gene are MNHNY and SVGAGI (reference sequence). There are 14 residues in the CDR3. With 6 bases removed from V and 0 bases from J, the gap between germline ends came to 11 bases. CDR3 bases: TGTGCCAGCAGCTTAGGGACAACTAACTATGGCTACACCTTC. Translation: CASSLGTTNYGYTF.

The V gene is TRBV16, the J gene TRBJ2-2, with D possibly TRBD1 on 5 matching bases. Germline V gives CDR1 KGHSY, CDR2 FQNENV. The CDR3 runs 13 residues. The ends were cut back, 4 bases at V and 5 bases at J, with 8 bases in the middle. CDR3 region: CASSRQQTGELFF. CDR3 nucleotides: TGTGCCAGCAGCCGACAGCAGACCGGGGAGCTGTTTTTT.

This rearrangement joins TRBV5-1 to TRBJ1-4, with 7 positions matching TRBD1. The CDR3 extends over 13 amino acids. The germline CDR1 and CDR2 sequences are SGHRS and YFSETQ. The J segment lost 7 bases and the V segment lost 3 bases, leaving 3 bases of the junction unmatched. As DNA, the CDR3 is TGCGCCAGCAGCTCCCGACAGGGTGAAAAACTGTTTTTT. It yields the protein CASSSRQGEKLFF.

V is TRBV5-6 and J is TRBJ2-1, with D possibly called TRBD1 or TRBD2 (6 bases each). V was clipped by 5 bases and J by 7 bases, with 16 bases between them. The CDR3 is 14 amino acids. Germline CDR1 reads SGHDT; CDR2 reads YYEEEE. CDR3 in DNA: TGTGCCAGCAGACCATATGGGGGGCGGAATGAGCAGTTCTTC. It specifies CASRPYGGRNEQFF.

The chain carries TRBV11-2 and TRBJ1-4; the match to TRBD1 covers 7 bases. Germline trimming cut 5 bases from V and 8 bases from J; bases unmatched to any gene: 11. CDR1 and CDR2 from the germline V gene are SGHAT and FQNNGV. The CDR3 is made up of 15 amino acids. CDR3 sequence (DNA): TGTGCCAGCAGCCCTCCAGGGGGGGCCAAGGAAAAACTGTTTTTT. This gives the protein CASSPPGGAKEKLFF.

This chain uses TRBV29-1 with TRBJ2-5; 7 bases line up with TRBD1. Germline V CDR1 and CDR2: SQVTM, ANQGSEA. This CDR3 has 14 amino acids. The junction had 10 bases not matched to a gene; V was cut back by 8 bases and J by 1 base. CDR3 region: CSSSAGGPQETQYF. Written as DNA, the CDR3 is TGCAGCTCGTCCGCAGGGGGACCCCAAGAGACCCAGTACTTC. Complete variable domain (other parts from reference TRBV29-1 and TRBJ2-5): SAVISQKPSRDICQRGTSLTIQCQVDSQVTMMFWYRQQPGQSLTLIATANQGSEATYESGFVIDKFPISRPNLTFSTLTVSNMSPEDSSIYLCSSSAGGPQETQYFGPGTRLLVL.

For this clone: Other DNA sequences from this sample encode an identical CDR3 as well. The V gene is TRBV19, the J gene TRBJ2-5; D not certain. Germline CDR1 and CDR2: LNHDA and SQIVND (reference sequence). This CDR3 comprises 12 residues. The ends were cut back, 4 bases at V and 5 bases at J, with 8 bases in the middle. Written as DNA, the CDR3 is TGTGCCAGTAGTAATCTAGGCGAGACCCAGTACTTC. Protein sequence: CASSNLGETQYF.

The chain links TRBV19 to TRBJ2-1; TRBD1 might be the D (7 bases). The CDR3 runs 14 residues. CDR1 is LNHDA and CDR2 is SQIVND in the germline V gene (reference sequence). V lost 0 bases and J 10 bases, leaving 13 bases between the germline ends. This CDR3 is CASSIDSRGEEQFF. As DNA, the CDR3 is TGTGCCAGTAGTATAGATTCCAGGGGGGAAGAGCAGTTCTTC. Full variable domain (missing parts from reference TRBV19 and TRBJ2-1): DGGITQSPKYLFRKEGQNVTLSCEQNLNHDAMYWYRQDPGQGLRLIYYSQIVNDFQKGDIAEGYSVSREKKESFPLTVTSAQKNPTAFYLCASSIDSRGEEQFFGPGTRLTVL.

The chain has TRBV5-1 and TRBJ1-3; TRBD1 aligns across 7 bases. The V gene's germline CDR1 is SGHRS and CDR2 YFSETQ. After removal of 3 bases from V and 2 bases from J, the junction contained 2 bases not matched to a gene. The CDR3 has 14 residues. CDR3 protein: CASSWDSPGNTIYF. The CDR3 DNA reads as TGCGCCAGCAGCTGGGACAGCCCTGGAAACACCATATATTTT.

V and J are TRBV29-1 and TRBJ2-7; 9 positions agree with TRBD1. The CDR3 length is 13 residues. Germline assignment: CDR1 SQVTM and CDR2 ANQGSEA. The V and J ends lost 3 bases and 5 bases, in that order; junction bases with no gene match: 5. For the CDR3, the DNA is TGCAGCGTTGACGGGACAGGGCCCCACGAGCAGTACTTC. It translates to CSVDGTGPHEQYF.

This clone occurred once. The chain couples TRBV5-1 to TRBJ2-2; 11 bases fit TRBD2. This CDR3 is 14 amino acids long. CDR1 and CDR2 from the germline V gene are SGHRS and YFSETQ. The V segment lost 5 bases and the J segment 7 bases; nucleotides outside the gene matches: 4. In nucleotides, the CDR3 is TGCGCCAGCAGGCAGACTAGCGGGGTCGGGGAGCTGTTTTTT. The encoded protein is CASRQTSGVGELFF.

V gene TRBV5-1 combines with J gene TRBJ2-1, with 8 nucleotides matching TRBD2. The CDR3 is 15 amino acids. Looked up from germline, CDR1 is SGHRS and CDR2 is YFSETQ. V was pared by 4 bases and J by 2 bases, with 5 bases of the junction left unmatched. This CDR3 reads CASSRSGGTYNEQFF. The CDR3 DNA sequence: TGCGCCAGCAGCCGAAGCGGGGGAACCTACAATGAGCAGTTCTTC.